The 30 T cell receptor beta chains given below trace back to one sample, sequenced in a study of molecular identifiers for immune sequencing clone quantification (dated by TCRdb to 2017 to 2018). Libraries were made using PCR. The sequencer was a NextSeq 500. TCRdb took the public reads, trimmed them with fastp at Q25, ran MiXCR for clone calling and kept in-frame beta chains. A single entry per CDR3 protein holds the most common genes and DNA from its merged rows. The sample table records 53,000 or so distinct CDR3 sequences; just over 35% of these occur just once. The leading ten clones occupy less than 5% of the sample. The sequenced sample consisted of naive CD8+ T cells from blood, with Jurkat cell RNA spiked in. What the cell subset or site label conveys for this sample: FACS-sorted CD8+CD4-CCR7+CD45RA+ naive T cells. Source of these receptors: a human donor in good health. Some libraries in this study had Jurkat cell RNA spiked in.

The rearrangement links TRBV28 to TRBJ1-2; D is ambiguous. Trimming pared 3 bases from V and 8 bases from J, leaving 16 bases between. The CDR3 loop spans 14 amino acids. The germline gives CDR1 MDHEN, CDR2 SYDVKM. The CDR3 region has the DNA TGTGCCAGCAGTTTGGAGAACTTGGGCAAGGGCTACACCTTC. Its protein product is CASSLENLGKGYTF.

With regard to this clonotype: The junction shows a germline mismatch at one end, possibly a read error. The rearrangement uses TRBV5-3 and TRBJ2-1; a weak D match, TRBD2 (6 bases). TRBV5-3 is treated as an ORF (open reading frame) with a function not yet certain. The CDR3 is 12 amino acids. This chain's CDR3 is CASSLGGNERFF. In DNA form, the CDR3 reads TGTGCCAGCAGCTTGGGAGGCAATGAGCGGTTCTTC.

This clonotype was seen many times. The chain is built from TRBV4-3 and TRBJ2-3; 8 nucleotides agree with TRBD1. V lost 3 bases, J lost 4 bases, and 6 bases stayed unmatched. Germline CDR1 and CDR2: LGHNA and YSLEER. The CDR3 extends over 15 amino acids. CDR3 loop: CASSHKAGGPDTQYF. CDR3 nucleotides: TGCGCCAGCAGCCACAAGGCAGGGGGCCCAGATACGCAGTATTTT.

V is TRBV6-2 or TRBV6-3 and J is TRBJ2-5, with a possible D match to TRBD1 (6 bases). CDR1 and CDR2 from the germline V gene are MNHEY and SVGEGT. Deletions cut 4 bases from V and 5 bases from J, with 11 bases between. This CDR3 contains 13 residues. CDR3 in DNA: TGTGCCAGCAGTTTATGGGGGCTGGAGACCCAGTACTTC. Its translation: CASSLWGLETQYF.

This clonotype was detected a few times. The genes are TRBV6-2 or TRBV6-3 and TRBJ2-7; 8 positions match TRBD1. CDR1 is MNHEY, CDR2 SVGEGT, per germline. The CDR3 is made up of 14 amino acids. J was trimmed by 6 bases and V by 0 bases; bases with no gene match: 4. The CDR3 protein is CASSYSDRGAEQYF. CDR3 nucleotide sequence: TGTGCCAGCAGTTACTCCGACAGGGGAGCCGAGCAGTACTTC.

This clonotype occurred a few times. The chain carries TRBV20-1 and TRBJ1-5; 9 positions match TRBD1. V was clipped by 3 bases and J by 0 bases; unmatched bases: 9. This CDR3 contains 17 residues. Per germline, CDR1 DFQATT and CDR2 SNEGSKA (reference sequence). CDR3 nucleotide sequence: TGCAGTGCTAGGACGGGGACAGGGATTTATAGCAATCAGCCCCAGCATTTT. Translation gives CSARTGTGIYSNQPQHF.

As to this clonotype: Given a much more abundant clone one base away, this may be a read error. The chain employs TRBV28 and TRBJ1-5; the D gene is possibly TRBD1 (5 bases). Between the trimmed V and J ends, which lost 1 base and 5 bases, there was a span of 9 bases. The CDR3 loop spans 14 amino acids. Germline assignment: CDR1 MDHEN and CDR2 SYDVKM. The CDR3 nucleotides read TGTGCCAGCAGTTTATTGTTGGGGGATCAGCCCCAGCATTTT. It specifies CASSLLLGDQPQHF. Filled out from reference TRBV28 and TRBJ1-5, the complete variable domain reads DVKVTQSSRYLVKRTGEKVFLECVQDMDHENMFWYRQDPGLGLRLIYFSYDVKMKEKGDIPEGYSVSREKKERFSLILESASTNQTSMYLCASSLLLGDQPQHFGDGTRLSIL.

Notes on this clonotype: Since no conserved phenylalanine or tryptophan closes the CDR3, a read error is the likely cause. The chain is built from TRBV7-9 and TRBJ2-3; D is uncertain. There are 13 residues in the CDR3. Germline lookup yields CDR1 SEHNR and CDR2 FQNEAQ (reference sequence). Trimming shortened V by 3 bases and J by 2 bases, and 6 bases separated the two germline ends. CDR3 protein: CASSLPYTDTQYS. In nucleotides, the CDR3 is TGTGCCAGCAGCTTGCCCTACACAGATACGCAGTATTCT.

The CDR3 here is CASSYGGGVTDTQYF. The CDR3 DNA is TGTGCCAGCAGTTATGGTGGGGGGGTAACAGATACGCAGTATTTT. The V gene is TRBV11-2, the J gene TRBJ2-3, with 7 bases fitting TRBD2. This CDR3 spans 15 amino acids. The junction had 9 bases not matched to a gene; V was cut back by 6 bases and J by 3 bases. From germline, CDR1 is SGHAT and CDR2 FQNNGV.

This clonotype has a count of ten or more. The chain carries TRBV20-1 and TRBJ2-7; 10 bases align to TRBD1. V trimming: 0 bases; J trimming: 5 bases; junction bases outside the gene matches: 7. The CDR3 consists of 15 residues. Germline CDR1 reads DFQATT; CDR2 reads SNEGSKA (reference sequence). The CDR3 sequence: CSARDPGDRGHEQYF. CDR3 sequence (DNA): TGCAGTGCTAGAGATCCCGGTGACAGGGGGCACGAGCAGTACTTC.

The chain is built from TRBV9 and TRBJ2-5; 13 bases match TRBD2. The trim removed 3 bases at V and 4 bases at J, leaving 3 bases unmatched. Germline CDR1 and CDR2: SGDLS and YYNGEE. The CDR3 length is 15 residues. DNA for the CDR3: TGTGCCAGCAGCGGCGGACTAGCGGGAGTAGAGACCCAGTACTTC. Its translation: CASSGGLAGVETQYF.

A few counts support this clonotype. The chain joins TRBV16 to TRBJ2-7, with D possibly TRBD2 on 5 matching bases. The germline V gene has CDR1 KGHSY and CDR2 FQNENV. The length of the CDR3 is 16 residues. Trimming removed 4 bases at V and 4 bases at J, with 20 bases between. CDR3 in amino acids: CASSPPGVGGFYEQYF. The DNA of the CDR3 is TGTGCCAGCAGCCCCCCCGGGGTAGGTGGATTTTACGAGCAGTACTTC.

The chain recombines TRBV7-8 with TRBJ2-1, with TRBD2 as a possible D gene (6 bases). The CDR3 spans 18 residues. V dropped 0 bases and J dropped 9 bases, with 24 bases sitting between them. Germline CDR1 reads SGHVS; CDR2 reads FQNEAQ. This CDR3 is CASSLAVASARGLGEQFF. The CDR3 coding sequence is TGTGCCAGCAGCTTAGCGGTGGCTAGCGCGCGGGGTCTGGGTGAGCAGTTCTTC.

About this clonotype: Since a much larger clone is just one base distant, this may be a read error. This CDR3 is CASSLNSGQGVNGYTF. CDR3 in DNA: TGTGCCAGCAGTTTAAACTCCGGACAGGGCGTCAATGGCTACACCTTC. The V and J genes are TRBV2 and TRBJ1-2; 8 nucleotides agree with TRBD1. The CDR3 length is 16 residues. V shed 5 bases and J 6 bases; nucleotides not matched to a gene: 14. Per germline, CDR1 SNHLY and CDR2 FYNNEI.

Worth noting for this clonotype: A read error may be the cause here, since a much bigger clone is one base away. V is TRBV20-1 and J is TRBJ2-4; 9 bases agree with TRBD1. Losses at the gene ends were 6 bases for V and 11 bases for J; bases not matched to a gene: 11. CDR1 and CDR2 from the germline V gene are DFQATT and SNEGSKA (reference sequence). The CDR3 is 13 residues long. Here the CDR3 reads CSAPQGAMNVQYF. CDR3 in DNA: TGCAGTGCCCCACAGGGGGCGATGAACGTTCAGTACTTC.

Concerning this clonotype itself: This may be a read error, as it is one base from a much larger clone. This chain connects TRBV9 to TRBJ2-3, with no clear D. CDR1 and CDR2 from the germline V gene are SGDLS and YYNGEE. Trimming pared 0 bases from V and 3 bases from J, leaving 2 bases between. The CDR3 is made up of 12 amino acids. The CDR3 loop is CASSVETDTQYF. DNA for the CDR3: TGTGCCAGCAGCGTAGAGACAGATACGCAGTATTTT.

Note on this clonotype: At one boundary the junction diverges from the germline segment, which might be a read error. The CDR3 loop is CASGLVLLSSYNEQFF. As DNA, the CDR3 is TGTGCCAGCGGCTTAGTACTTTTAAGCTCCTACAATGAGCAGTTCTTC. The gene calls are TRBV7-2 and TRBJ2-1; D not resolved. This CDR3 has 16 amino acids. CDR1 and CDR2 (germline): SGHTA, FQGNSA.

The gene calls are TRBV28 and TRBJ2-7; TRBD1 matches at 7 bases. CDR1 is MDHEN, CDR2 SYDVKM, per germline. With V trimmed by 6 bases and J by 2 bases, 13 bases remained unmatched. CDR3 length equals 16 residues. CDR3 sequence: CASRLGPGTATYEQYF. The CDR3 DNA is TGTGCCAGCAGATTGGGCCCCGGGACAGCTACCTACGAGCAGTACTTC. The full variable domain, in which reference TRBV28 and TRBJ2-7 provide the parts outside the CDR3, is DVKVTQSSRYLVKRTGEKVFLECVQDMDHENMFWYRQDPGLGLRLIYFSYDVKMKEKGDIPEGYSVSREKKERFSLILESASTNQTSMYLCASRLGPGTATYEQYFGPGTRLTVT.

In this sample, this clonotype turned up a few times. The gene calls are TRBV12-3 or TRBV12-4 and TRBJ2-7; 7 bases are a match to TRBD2. The CDR3 totals 13 residues. The trim removed 7 bases at V and 2 bases at J, leaving 5 bases unmatched. The CDR3 DNA reads as TGTGCCAGCACCTTGGGAGGGCCCTACGAGCAGTACTTC. Amino acids: CASTLGGPYEQYF.

The rearrangement uses TRBV27 and TRBJ2-2; 15 bases agree with TRBD2. The CDR3 extends over 18 amino acids. Trimming took 0 bases from V and 4 from J; bases not matched to a gene: 3. Germline V lookup: CDR1 MNHEY, CDR2 SMNVEV (reference sequence). The chain's CDR3 is CASSLSGTSGRITGELFF. DNA of the CDR3: TGTGCCAGCAGTTTATCGGGGACTAGCGGGAGGATCACCGGGGAGCTGTTTTTT.

J is TRBJ2-7 and V is TRBV15; D not resolved. V lost 4 bases to trimming and J lost 0 bases, with 10 bases between them. This CDR3 comprises 14 residues. The germline V gene has CDR1 LNHNV and CDR2 YYDKDF (reference sequence). CDR3 sequence: CATSTTLSSYEQYF. The CDR3 DNA reads TGTGCCACCAGCACTACACTGTCCTCCTACGAGCAGTACTTC. The full variable domain, completed using reference TRBV15 and TRBJ2-7, is DAMVIQNPRYQVTQFGKPVTLSCSQTLNHNVMYWYQQKSSQAPKLLFHYYDKDFNNEADTPDNFQSRRPNTSFCFLDIRSPGLGDTAMYLCATSTTLSSYEQYFGPGTRLTVT.

On this clonotype itself: Because the CDR3 is missing its conserved closing phenylalanine or tryptophan, this is likely a read error. The genes are TRBV28 and TRBJ2-7; 10 bases align to TRBD2. CDR3 length: 15 residues. With 5 bases clipped from V and 5 bases from J, the junction kept 9 bases outside the gene matches. Germline V gene sequence: CDR1 MDHEN, CDR2 SYDVKM. The CDR3 region is CASSPLGTSENEQYI. The CDR3 nucleotides are TGTGCCAGCAGTCCCCTAGGGACTAGCGAGAACGAGCAGTACATC.

The chain couples TRBV29-1 to TRBJ2-1; D might be TRBD1 (6 bases). V lost 4 bases, J lost 8 bases, and 15 bases lay in between. The CDR3 contains 13 residues. Germline assignment: CDR1 SQVTM and CDR2 ANQGSEA. The DNA for the CDR3 is TGCAGCGTTGCCGGACAGTCTCTAGATGAGCAGTTCTTC. Encoded protein: CSVAGQSLDEQFF.

This clonotype was seen only a few times. The CDR3 sequence: CASSLFPTSSGSQETQYF. The CDR3 DNA reads TGTGCCAGCAGCTTATTCCCCACTTCTAGCGGCAGCCAAGAGACCCAGTACTTC. This rearrangement joins TRBV11-2 to TRBJ2-5; 7 nucleotides line up with TRBD2. Germline trimming cut 2 bases from V and 1 base from J; bases unmatched to any gene: 13. The CDR3 runs to 18 residues. Germline V gene data show CDR1 as SGHAT and CDR2 as FQNNGV.

The chain carries TRBV4-2 and TRBJ2-3; TRBD2 agrees at 10 bases. After removal of 0 bases from V and 0 bases from J, the junction contained 12 bases not matched to a gene. From germline, CDR1 is LGHNA and CDR2 YNFKEQ. The CDR3 sequence is 20 residues long. The CDR3 bases are TGTGCCAGCAGCCAAGATCCTGTAGCGGGAGGTTCCCCTAGCACAGATACGCAGTATTTT. Its protein is CASSQDPVAGGSPSTDTQYF.

There are a few counts of this clonotype. The chain has TRBV3-1 and TRBJ1-5; D is undetermined. Germline CDR1 is LGHDT and CDR2 is YNNKEL (reference sequence). This CDR3 spans 14 amino acids. Trimming left V 2 bases short and J 3 bases short, with 8 bases between. Here the CDR3 DNA reads TGTGCCAGCAGCCAACCAGGAATCAATCAGCCCCAGCATTTT. Protein: CASSQPGINQPQHF.

In this sample, this clonotype turned up many times. V gene TRBV28 combines with J gene TRBJ2-7; D unresolved. The CDR3 runs 12 residues. V lost 5 bases and J lost 6, with 11 bases in between. CDR1 and CDR2 (germline): MDHEN, SYDVKM. CDR3 protein: CASSSSGAEQYF. In DNA form, the CDR3 reads TGTGCCAGCAGTAGTTCAGGTGCCGAGCAGTACTTC.

Written as DNA, the CDR3 is TGTGCCAGCAGTTTAGGGACAGGGGGCTTCGCTAACTATGGCTACACCTTC. The encoded protein is CASSLGTGGFANYGYTF. The chain joins TRBV28 to TRBJ1-2; 12 bases match TRBD1. Germline trimming cut 2 bases from V and 0 bases from J; bases unmatched to any gene: 4. CDR3 size: 17 residues. Germline CDR1 MDHEN, CDR2 SYDVKM.

In this sample, this clonotype turned up many times. DNA of the CDR3: TGTGCCAGCATGGCGGGACCTGAAGCTTTCTTT. Its protein product is CASMAGPEAFF. V and J are TRBV7-8 and TRBJ1-1; tentative D call: TRBD1 (5 bases). The CDR3 consists of 11 residues. Trimming left V 7 bases short and J 6 bases short, with 9 bases between. Germline V gene lookup returns CDR1 SGHVS and CDR2 FQNEAQ.

The chain recombines TRBV25-1 with TRBJ2-1; D is perhaps TRBD1 or TRBD2 (5 bases each). The V end was cut by 6 bases, the J end by 3 bases, with 12 bases between. The V gene's germline CDR1 is MGHDK and CDR2 SYGVNS. The CDR3 totals 14 residues. The CDR3 loop is CASREEGNYNEQFF. DNA for the CDR3: TGTGCCAGCAGGGAAGAGGGGAACTACAATGAGCAGTTCTTC. Full variable domain (rest looked up from reference TRBV25-1 and TRBJ2-1): EADIYQTPRYLVIGTGKKITLECSQTMGHDKMYWYQQDPGMELHLIHYSYGVNSTEKGDLSSESTVSRIRTEHFPLTLESARPSHTSQYLCASREEGNYNEQFFGPGTRLTVL.